This T cell receptor (beta chain) was sequenced during a study of CD8+CD57+ T cells in acquired aplastic anemia. Study as a whole: When averaged, DNA from sorted CD4+ and CD8+ cells came to 3 to 4 ug.

Profiling that covered TCR beta VDJ and CDR3 relied on genomic DNA as its template. TCRdb analysed the reads with MiXCR anew, one entry per CDR3 protein. Altogether about 420,000 distinct CDR3 sequences are present, roughly 68% being singletons, with the ten largest covering 4%. This clonotype turned up a few times. Germline CDR1 is MNHNY and CDR2 is SVGAGI (reference sequence). CDR3 length: 15 amino acids. The V segment lost 5 bases and the J segment 3 bases; nucleotides outside the gene matches: 7. The chain links TRBV6-6 to TRBJ1-1; TRBD1 matches at 9 bases. The receptor's source is a human donor in good health, serving as a control. Sequenced sample: sorted CD4+, CD8+, or CD8+CD57+ T cells (not recorded which) from PBMCs. The CDR3 here is CASSTIYRGHTEAFF. The CDR3 nucleotides are TGTGCCAGCAGTACAATTTACAGGGGGCACACTGAAGCTTTCTTT.